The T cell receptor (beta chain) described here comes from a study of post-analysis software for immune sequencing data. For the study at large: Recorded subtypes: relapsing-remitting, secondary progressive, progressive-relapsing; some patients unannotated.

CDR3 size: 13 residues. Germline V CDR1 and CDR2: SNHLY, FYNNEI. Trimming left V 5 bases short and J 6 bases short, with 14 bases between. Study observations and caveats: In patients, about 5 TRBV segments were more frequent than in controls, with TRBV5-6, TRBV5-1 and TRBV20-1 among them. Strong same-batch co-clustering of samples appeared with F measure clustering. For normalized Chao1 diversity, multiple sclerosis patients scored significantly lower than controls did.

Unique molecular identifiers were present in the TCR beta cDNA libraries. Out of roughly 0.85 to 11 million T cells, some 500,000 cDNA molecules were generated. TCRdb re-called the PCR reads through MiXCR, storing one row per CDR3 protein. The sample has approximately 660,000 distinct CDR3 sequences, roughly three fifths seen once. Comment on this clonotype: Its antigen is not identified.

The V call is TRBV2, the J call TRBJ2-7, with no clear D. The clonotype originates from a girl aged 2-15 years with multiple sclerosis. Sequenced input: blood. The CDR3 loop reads CASSPARSAEQYF. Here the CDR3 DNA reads TGTGCCAGCAGTCCCGCTAGATCGGCCGAGCAGTACTTC.